These 26 T cell receptor beta chains were all obtained from the same sample, sequenced in a study of PD-L1 blockade in urothelial cancer. Time point of the sample: pretreatment peripheral blood. Sequencing used immunoSEQ multiplex PCR; TCRdb keeps in-frame clones, though not all of them. The table includes almost 90,000 clones, less than 90% detected once. The sample in question was PBMCs, obtained around atezolizumab (anti-PD-L1) treatment. The origin of the receptors is a man between 60 and 70 years old with urothelial cancer.

This chain links TRBV6-1 with TRBJ1-2; D call uncertain. Germline loops: CDR1 MNHNS, CDR2 SASEGT. The germline V and J ends were trimmed by 0 bases and 0 bases, with 8 bases remaining between them. This CDR3 contains 15 residues. CDR3 region: CASSEAQVANYGYTF. DNA for the CDR3: TGTGCCAGCAGTGAAGCGCAAGTAGCTAACTATGGCTACACCTTC.

The V gene is TRBV7-2, the J gene TRBJ2-7, with a possible D match to TRBD2 (6 bases). The CDR3 is made up of 13 amino acids. The germline V gene has CDR1 SGHTA and CDR2 FQGNSA. The CDR3 sequence is CASVRDPGYEQYF. CDR3 sequence (DNA): TGTGCTTCGGTGCGGGACCCAGGGTACGAGCAGTACTTC.

The chain joins TRBV15 to TRBJ2-7; TRBD2 agrees at 9 bases. V shed 0 bases and J 6 bases; nucleotides not matched to a gene: 9. The germline V gene encodes CDR1 LNHNV and CDR2 YYDKDF (reference sequence). This CDR3 is built from 16 residues. The CDR3 sequence is CATSRDRGGRAGEQYF. The CDR3 coding sequence is TGTGCCACCAGCAGAGATCGCGGCGGGAGGGCCGGCGAGCAGTACTTC.

V usage is TRBV4-3 and J usage is TRBJ2-6; D is uncertain. Germline loops: CDR1 LGHNA, CDR2 YSLEER. The V and J ends lost 1 base and 0 bases respectively, with 10 bases between them. The CDR3 is 17 residues long. Here the CDR3 DNA reads TGCGCCAGCAGCCAAGGTGAGCGTCACTCTGGGGCCAACGTCCTGACTTTC. This translates into CASSQGERHSGANVLTF.

The V gene is TRBV6-1, the J gene TRBJ1-4, with 9 nucleotides matching TRBD1. CDR1 MNHNS and CDR2 SASEGT come from the germline V gene. V was pared by 3 bases and J by 6 bases, with 8 bases of the junction left unmatched. The CDR3 loop spans 16 amino acids. CDR3 bases: TGTGCCAGCAGTGAGTACAACAGGGGGCTGTATGAAAAACTGTTTTTT. It translates to CASSEYNRGLYEKLFF.

This clone was seen more than once but under ten times. This chain links TRBV5-1 with TRBJ1-6; TRBD1 agrees at 8 bases. The germline CDR1 and CDR2 sequences are SGHRS and YFSETQ. CDR3 length: 14 residues. V lost 3 bases to trimming and J lost 6 bases; unmatched junction nucleotides: 2. The CDR3 protein is CASSSGQGNSPLHF. The DNA for the CDR3 is TGCGCCAGCAGCTCCGGACAGGGTAATTCACCCCTCCACTTT.

The V and J genes are TRBV6-4 and TRBJ2-2; TRBD2 matches 13 bases. V trimming: 9 bases; J trimming: 2 bases; junction bases outside the gene matches: 6. The germline V gene has CDR1 MRHNA and CDR2 SNTAGT. The CDR3 is 16 amino acids. The CDR3 nucleotides are TGTGCCAGAAGGACTAGCGGGAGCATTAACACCGGGGAGCTGTTTTTT. Translated: CARRTSGSINTGELFF.

By proportion, this clone is medium-sized. The chain joins TRBV5-1 to TRBJ2-7; 9 nucleotides line up with TRBD1. Germline values: CDR1 SGHRS, CDR2 YFSETQ. The CDR3 loop spans 15 amino acids. Losses at the gene ends were 4 bases for V and 6 bases for J; bases not matched to a gene: 11. In DNA, the CDR3 is TGCGCCAGCAGCATTAGACAGGGGGTGTTGATCGAGCAGTACTTC. Protein product: CASSIRQGVLIEQYF. The whole variable domain, remainder taken from reference TRBV5-1 and TRBJ2-7, is KAGVTQTPRYLIKTRGQQVTLSCSPISGHRSVSWYQQTPGQGLQFLFEYFSETQRNKGNFPGRFSGRQFSNSRSEMNVSTLELGDSALYLCASSIRQGVLIEQYFGPGTRLTVT.

The chain is built from TRBV6-5 and TRBJ1-1; D is perhaps TRBD1 (6 bases). The germline gives CDR1 MNHEY, CDR2 SVGAGI. V was pared by 7 bases and J by 9 bases, with 12 bases between. CDR3 size: 11 residues. CDR3 in amino acids: CASTRQDKAFF. CDR3 DNA sequence: TGTGCCAGCACCCGACAGGATAAAGCTTTCTTT.

This clone was observed a few times. This chain uses TRBV23-1 with TRBJ2-7, with unresolved D. TRBV23-1 carries the ORF label, with uncertain function. The CDR3 totals 10 residues. Trimming left V 8 bases short and J 5 bases short, with 7 bases between. The CDR3 DNA reads as TGCGCCAGCGTCTTCCACGAGCAGTACTTC. Translated: CASVFHEQYF.

The chain uses TRBV6-6 and TRBJ2-7, with D possibly matching TRBD1 (5 bases). CDR1 and CDR2 from the germline V gene are MNHNY and SVGAGI (reference sequence). The CDR3 covers 15 residues. The V and J ends lost 9 bases and 5 bases respectively, with 23 bases between them. The CDR3 loop reads CASSRQGIDPNEQYF. CDR3 DNA sequence: TGTGCCAGTTCTAGGCAGGGTATCGATCCCAACGAGCAGTACTTC.

This clone was seen a handful of times. The chain is built from TRBV6-5 and TRBJ1-1; possibly TRBD1 for D (5 bases). From germline, CDR1 is MNHEY and CDR2 SVGAGI. This CDR3 is built from 13 residues. V was cut by 5 bases and J by 7 bases, with 14 bases left in between. The CDR3 nucleotides are TGTGCCAGCAGTCGGGGGGGGGACCGTGAAGCTTTCTTT. Residues: CASSRGGDREAFF.

The gene calls are TRBV30 and TRBJ2-6, with a weak D call TRBD1 (6 bases). The germline gives CDR1 GTSNPN, CDR2 SVGIG (reference sequence). The CDR3 spans 15 residues. The V end lost 8 bases, the J end lost 2 bases, and 16 bases lay between the germline ends. DNA for the CDR3: TGTGCCGGGAACTCAGGGGTGGCTGGGGCCAACGTCCTGACTTTC. Protein product: CAGNSGVAGANVLTF.

The chain couples TRBV7-3 to TRBJ2-1; 12 bases line up with TRBD2. V shed 4 bases and J 6 bases; nucleotides not matched to a gene: 4. CDR3 size: 15 residues. Germline V gene data show CDR1 as SGHTA and CDR2 as FQGTGA. The CDR3 reads CASSSTSGGPNEQFF. The CDR3 nucleotides are TGTGCCAGCAGCTCAACTAGCGGGGGGCCCAATGAGCAGTTCTTC.

This chain joins TRBV27 and TRBJ1-5, with D hard to call. V was pared by 5 bases and J by 4 bases, with 9 bases between. Per germline, CDR1 MNHEY and CDR2 SMNVEV (reference sequence). CDR3 size: 13 residues. The CDR3 DNA sequence: TGTGCCAGCAGTGTACAGATGAATCAGCCCCAGCATTTT. Protein product: CASSVQMNQPQHF.

This chain uses TRBV28 with TRBJ1-1; 7 bases line up with TRBD1. The CDR3 loop spans 15 amino acids. Germline CDR1 and CDR2: MDHEN and SYDVKM. V lost 5 bases to trimming and J lost 1 base; unmatched junction nucleotides: 7. In DNA, the CDR3 is TGTGCCAGCAGTGGATCCGGGACAGCGAACACTGAAGCTTTCTTT. The encoded protein is CASSGSGTANTEAFF.

The chain joins TRBV6-5 to TRBJ1-2; D is perhaps TRBD1 (6 bases). V lost 2 bases, J lost 4 bases, and 11 bases lay in between. Germline V gives CDR1 MNHEY, CDR2 SVGAGI. This CDR3 has 14 residues. The CDR3 region is CASSYARGGYGYTF. The DNA for the CDR3 is TGTGCCAGCAGTTACGCCAGGGGTGGCTATGGCTACACCTTC.

The J gene is TRBJ2-5, the V gene TRBV5-4; 11 nucleotides match TRBD1. V lost 0 bases, J lost 4 bases, and 2 bases stayed unmatched. Looked up from germline, CDR1 is SGHNT and CDR2 is YYREEE (reference sequence). The CDR3 is made up of 15 amino acids. Here the CDR3 reads CASSLGGTGGETQYF. The CDR3 DNA reads as TGTGCCAGCAGCTTGGGCGGGACAGGGGGAGAGACCCAGTACTTC.

This clone was found once. This rearrangement joins TRBV18 to TRBJ2-3, with 12 bases aligning to TRBD1. This CDR3 spans 14 amino acids. The V gene's germline CDR1 is KGHSH and CDR2 LQKENI. After removal of 3 bases from V and 6 bases from J, the junction contained 1 base not matched to a gene. The CDR3 DNA follows: TGTGCCAGCTCACCGGGACAGGGGGCGGATACGCAGTATTTT. It yields the protein CASSPGQGADTQYF.

This clone was recorded once. V and J are TRBV2 and TRBJ2-1, with 12 bases fitting TRBD2. J lost 9 bases, V lost 5 bases, and 8 bases had no gene match. The length of the CDR3 is 15 residues. Per germline, CDR1 SNHLY and CDR2 FYNNEI. CDR3 in DNA: TGTGCCAGCAGTCCGACTAGCGGGGGTCGCGGTGAGCAGTTCTTC. Translating it yields CASSPTSGGRGEQFF.

The chain links TRBV15 to TRBJ2-3; a possible D gene is TRBD1 (6 bases). The CDR3 contains 17 residues. CDR1 is LNHNV and CDR2 is YYDKDF in the germline V gene (reference sequence). V lost 0 bases and J 1 base, leaving 14 bases between the germline ends. The CDR3 here is CATSRDRGRGRTDTQYF. CDR3 nucleotide sequence: TGTGCCACCAGCAGAGATCGAGGCAGGGGCCGCACAGATACGCAGTATTTT.

This clone was seen just once. The chain uses TRBV2 and TRBJ2-2, with D possibly TRBD1 on 5 matching bases. CDR1 and CDR2 from the germline V gene are SNHLY and FYNNEI. The CDR3 contains 15 residues. V was pared by 9 bases and J by 4 bases, with 18 bases between. The CDR3 region has the DNA TGTGCCAGTTCCCGTACAGGAAAGAGCACCGGGGAGCTGTTTTTT. Translated, it gives CASSRTGKSTGELFF.

The chain is built from TRBV5-6 and TRBJ1-1, with 7 bases identical to TRBD1. Germline assignment: CDR1 SGHDT and CDR2 YYEEEE. The CDR3 spans 15 residues. V lost 5 bases, J lost 0 bases, and 7 bases stayed unmatched. This CDR3 reads CASSLTGTVNTEAFF. DNA for the CDR3: TGTGCCAGCAGTTTAACCGGGACAGTGAACACTGAAGCTTTCTTT.

The V and J genes are TRBV5-6 and TRBJ2-7; the match to TRBD2 covers 13 bases. Germline V gene sequence: CDR1 SGHDT, CDR2 YYEEEE. The CDR3 sequence is 15 residues long. V was pared by 4 bases and J by 3 bases, with 4 bases of the junction left unmatched. Here the CDR3 DNA reads TGTGCCAGCAGCCTGGGACTAGCGGGGAACTACGAGCAGTACTTC. This gives the protein CASSLGLAGNYEQYF.

J is TRBJ2-7 and V is TRBV5-6, with TRBD1 matching over 9 bases. CDR3 length equals 15 residues. Trimming at V came to 0 bases and at J to 0 bases, leaving 1 base not matched to a gene. Germline lookup yields CDR1 SGHDT and CDR2 YYEEEE. CDR3 bases: TGTGCCAGCAGCTTGGTGGGACAGGGCTCCTACGAGCAGTACTTC. Translating gives CASSLVGQGSYEQYF.

The rearrangement links TRBV19 to TRBJ2-4; TRBD1 matches at 9 bases. The CDR3 spans 19 residues. Trimming took 3 bases from V and 0 from J; bases not matched to a gene: 12. Per the germline V gene, CDR1 is LNHDA and CDR2 is SQIVND (reference sequence). The CDR3 coding sequence is TGTGCCAGTAGTATTTCCGGACAGGGGCCCGATTTAGCCAAAAACATTCAGTACTTC. This sequence encodes CASSISGQGPDLAKNIQYF.